The 27 T cell receptor beta chains presented below share a single source sample, sequenced in a study of blood T cell repertoires in COVID-19. Assay used: immunoSEQ multiplex PCR; TCRdb lists only in-frame clones, some missing. The repertoire has 79,000 or so clones, about 86% of them found once; the top ten carry about 18%. The specimen was peripheral blood. These receptors were obtained from a human donor in a cohort sampled during active COVID-19.

The gene calls are TRBV3-1 (or the pseudogene TRBV3-2) and TRBJ2-7; 8 nucleotides match TRBD2. This CDR3 has 14 residues. J gave up 1 base and V 3 bases, and 2 bases lay outside the gene matches. Per the germline V gene, CDR1 is LGHDT and CDR2 is YNNKEL (reference sequence). The CDR3 DNA follows: TGTGCCAGCAGCCACGCGGGGGGTTCCTACGAGCAGTACTTC. This encodes CASSHAGGSYEQYF.

J is TRBJ2-7 and V is TRBV6-5; D is undetermined. The CDR3 totals 15 residues. Germline CDR1 MNHEY, CDR2 SVGAGI. Trimming cost V 0 bases and J 4 bases, with 13 bases left between them. CDR3 in DNA: TGTGCCAGCAGTTACTCGGCGGCGCGGCGATACGAGCAGTACTTC. Encoded protein: CASSYSAARRYEQYF.

This rearrangement joins TRBV5-1 to TRBJ2-3; 8 positions agree with TRBD2. The ends lost 3 bases at V and 3 bases at J; junction bases unmatched: 15. The length of the CDR3 is 18 residues. CDR1 and CDR2 (germline): SGHRS, YFSETQ. The CDR3 nucleotides are TGCGCCAGCAGCTCCCCCGGGCTTAGCGGGATGTGGACAGATACGCAGTATTTT. Its protein is CASSSPGLSGMWTDTQYF.

The chain links TRBV4-1 to TRBJ2-5; TRBD2 matches at 9 bases. The ends lost 3 bases at V and 4 bases at J; junction bases unmatched: 9. The CDR3 covers 16 residues. The germline V gene encodes CDR1 MGHRA and CDR2 YSYEKL. The CDR3 DNA reads TGCGCCAGCAGCCAGTCTAGCGGGACTTTGGGAGAGACCCAGTACTTC. It specifies CASSQSSGTLGETQYF.

DNA for the CDR3: TGTGCCAGCAGCCAAGTGTCTAGCGGGACCTACAATGAGCAGTTCTTC. Its protein is CASSQVSSGTYNEQFF. The gene calls are TRBV3-1 (or the pseudogene TRBV3-2) and TRBJ2-1; TRBD2 matches 9 bases. Germline V gene lookup returns CDR1 LGHDT and CDR2 YNNKEL (reference sequence). This CDR3 has 16 residues. J gave up 2 bases and V 1 base, and 3 bases lay outside the gene matches.

This clone occurred a few times. V and J are TRBV7-9 and TRBJ1-1; no clear D. This CDR3 is built from 15 residues. Germline-derived CDR1 and CDR2 are SEHNR and FQNEAQ (reference sequence). V lost 1 base, J lost 3 bases, and 12 bases lay in between. This CDR3 reads CASSLVSGRHTEAFF. For the CDR3, the DNA is TGTGCCAGCAGCTTAGTGTCGGGGAGGCACACTGAAGCTTTCTTT.

This clone is a singleton in its sample. The rearrangement uses TRBV5-5 and TRBJ2-1, with 9 bases that match TRBD1. Unmatched junction bases numbered 7, after V lost 4 bases and J lost 2 bases. The V gene's germline CDR1 is SGHKS and CDR2 YYEKEE (reference sequence). This CDR3 has 16 residues. The DNA for the CDR3 is TGTGCCAGCAGCACCCGACGACAGGGGGCCTACAATGAGCAGTTCTTC. Its protein is CASSTRRQGAYNEQFF.

The chain recombines TRBV6-5 with TRBJ2-7; D unclear. The CDR3 is 13 amino acids. Trimming shortened V by 6 bases and J by 4 bases, and 13 bases separated the two germline ends. The germline gives CDR1 MNHEY, CDR2 SVGAGI. In DNA form, the CDR3 reads TGTGCCAGCAGACAGACCCCGTATTACGAGCAGTACTTC. Amino acids: CASRQTPYYEQYF.

The V call is TRBV11-3, the J call TRBJ2-2; a weak D match, TRBD2 (5 bases). Germline CDR1 is SGHNT and CDR2 is YENEEA. The CDR3 loop spans 17 amino acids. Trimming stripped 3 bases from V and 6 bases from J, with 20 bases between. The CDR3 nucleotides read TGTGCCAGCAGCTTCCAGCCGGGCCCGCGGGCCCCCGGGGAGCTGTTTTTT. This encodes CASSFQPGPRAPGELFF. The whole variable domain, remainder taken from reference TRBV11-3 and TRBJ2-2, is EAGVVQSPRYKIIEKKQPVAFWCNPISGHNTLYWYLQNLGQGPELLIRYENEEAVDDSQLPKDRFSAERLKGVDSTLKIQPAELGDSAVYLCASSFQPGPRAPGELFFGEGSRLTVL.

The chain employs TRBV19 and TRBJ1-5, with D perhaps TRBD1 (6 bases). Looked up from germline, CDR1 is LNHDA and CDR2 is SQIVND (reference sequence). Trimming pared 7 bases from V and 0 bases from J, leaving 10 bases between. The CDR3 covers 14 residues. This CDR3 is CASKQGNSNQPQHF. CDR3 bases: TGTGCCAGTAAACAGGGTAATAGCAATCAGCCCCAGCATTTT.

V and J are TRBV20-1 and TRBJ1-1, with D possibly TRBD1 on 5 matching bases. The V end lost 3 bases, the J end lost 4 bases, and 15 bases lay between the germline ends. Germline V lookup: CDR1 DFQATT, CDR2 SNEGSKA (reference sequence). This CDR3 has 14 residues. CDR3 region: CSASRGSRGTEAFF. The CDR3 nucleotides read TGCAGTGCTAGTCGAGGAAGTAGGGGCACTGAAGCTTTCTTT.

The chain uses TRBV2 and TRBJ1-2; 7 bases are a match to TRBD1. CDR3 length: 15 residues. Germline lookup yields CDR1 SNHLY and CDR2 FYNNEI. V shed 5 bases and J 8 bases; nucleotides not matched to a gene: 14. The CDR3 is CASSRQGQSSGGYTF. CDR3 DNA: TGTGCCAGCAGTAGACAGGGTCAATCATCGGGGGGCTACACCTTC.

The chain joins TRBV7-9 to TRBJ1-1, with D maybe TRBD1 (5 bases). CDR3 length: 13 residues. Germline CDR1 reads SEHNR; CDR2 reads FQNEAQ (reference sequence). Trimming pared 7 bases from V and 5 bases from J, leaving 14 bases between. The chain's CDR3 is CASTATGGTEAFF. The CDR3 DNA reads as TGTGCCAGCACCGCAACGGGGGGTACTGAAGCTTTCTTT.

The J gene is TRBJ2-7, the V gene TRBV6-5; TRBD2 matches 10 bases. Per germline, CDR1 MNHEY and CDR2 SVGAGI. CDR3 size: 14 residues. Germline trimming cut 7 bases from V and 2 bases from J; bases unmatched to any gene: 5. CDR3 in DNA: TGTGCCAGCATGGGGACTAGCGACACCTACGAGCAGTACTTC. This gives the protein CASMGTSDTYEQYF.

CDR3 residues: CASSLEYNEQFF. CDR3 coding DNA: TGCGCCAGCAGCCTAGAGTACAATGAGCAGTTCTTC. The rearrangement links TRBV5-1 to TRBJ2-1; no firm D call. The V gene's germline CDR1 is SGHRS and CDR2 YFSETQ. This CDR3 is 12 amino acids long. V lost 4 bases to trimming and J lost 4 bases, with 6 bases between them.

The genes are TRBV4-1 and TRBJ2-1; 7 nucleotides match TRBD1. The J segment lost 6 bases and the V segment lost 4 bases, leaving 15 bases of the junction unmatched. The length of the CDR3 is 17 residues. Germline lookup yields CDR1 MGHRA and CDR2 YSYEKL. As DNA, the CDR3 is TGCGCCAGCAGCCTAATCAGGACAGGCAGTTGGGGCAATGAGCAGTTCTTC. Translating gives CASSLIRTGSWGNEQFF.

The V and J genes are TRBV15 and TRBJ2-5, with D maybe TRBD1 (5 bases). CDR1 is LNHNV, CDR2 YYDKDF, per germline (reference sequence). This CDR3 has 15 residues. Between the trimmed V and J ends, which lost 1 base and 2 bases, there was a span of 11 bases. CDR3 sequence (DNA): TGTGCCACCAGCAGAGCGCGACAGATACAAGAGACCCAGTACTTC. Its protein is CATSRARQIQETQYF.

This chain links TRBV6-2 or TRBV6-3 with TRBJ1-2; 7 bases align to TRBD1. Germline CDR1 is MNHEY and CDR2 is SVGEGT. V trimming: 7 bases; J trimming: 4 bases; junction bases outside the gene matches: 12. The CDR3 runs 15 residues. CDR3 sequence reads: CASTPPDRVIYGYTF. In DNA form, the CDR3 reads TGTGCCAGCACCCCTCCAGACAGGGTCATCTATGGCTACACCTTC.

The chain employs TRBV6-2 or TRBV6-3 and TRBJ1-1, with D perhaps matching TRBD1 (6 bases). V was cut by 2 bases and J by 1 base, with 26 bases left in between. The CDR3 is 20 residues long. The V gene's germline CDR1 is MNHEY and CDR2 SVGEGT. CDR3 in amino acids: CASSYPTTGSSRISNTEAFF. The CDR3 coding sequence is TGTGCCAGCAGTTACCCTACCACAGGGTCATCTAGGATTTCGAACACTGAAGCTTTCTTT.

This clone has just one count. The chain is built from TRBV6-5 and TRBJ2-1; 8 bases line up with TRBD1. Per germline, CDR1 MNHEY and CDR2 SVGAGI. Trimming cost V 5 bases and J 10 bases; bases outside gene matches: 10. The CDR3 covers 14 residues. The CDR3 nucleotides are TGTGCCAGCAGTCACACGGACAGGGTCGAAGAGCAGTTCTTC. This translates into CASSHTDRVEEQFF.

V gene TRBV4-3 combines with J gene TRBJ1-2; 8 nucleotides match TRBD1. There are 16 residues in the CDR3. V lost 1 base, J lost 4 bases, and 8 bases stayed unmatched. Germline-derived CDR1 and CDR2 are LGHNA and YSLEER. CDR3 amino acids: CASSQAHRGDIYGYTF. CDR3 sequence (DNA): TGCGCCAGCAGCCAAGCCCACAGGGGGGATATCTATGGCTACACCTTC.

The gene calls are TRBV11-3 and TRBJ1-1; possible D gene TRBD1, 6 bases. The germline CDR1 and CDR2 sequences are SGHNT and YENEEA. CDR3 length: 13 residues. V lost 5 bases and J 3 bases, leaving 10 bases between the germline ends. The CDR3 nucleotides are TGTGCCAGCAGCGCCGGACAGTACACTGAAGCTTTCTTT. Translation: CASSAGQYTEAFF.

The chain joins TRBV18 to TRBJ2-2; maybe TRBD1 (6 bases). Germline V gene data show CDR1 as KGHSH and CDR2 as LQKENI. V lost 7 bases, J lost 3 bases, and 12 bases lay in between. This CDR3 contains 14 residues. The DNA of the CDR3 is TGTGCCAGCTACGGGACAACTCACACCGGGGAGCTGTTTTTT. It is translated as CASYGTTHTGELFF.

Ten or more counts support this clone. The chain links TRBV11-3 to TRBJ2-2; 8 nucleotides agree with TRBD1. The germline V gene has CDR1 SGHNT and CDR2 YENEEA. V was pared by 0 bases and J by 5 bases, with 2 bases of the junction left unmatched. The CDR3 has 15 residues. CDR3 residues: CASSLDWTGTGELFF. The CDR3 DNA is TGTGCCAGCAGCTTAGATTGGACAGGGACCGGGGAGCTGTTTTTT.

The CDR3 sequence: CASSHARTGGSYEQYF. In nucleotides, the CDR3 is TGTGCCAGCAGTCATGCCCGGACAGGGGGGTCCTACGAGCAGTACTTC. V is TRBV28 and J is TRBJ2-7; 10 bases agree with TRBD1. This CDR3 comprises 16 residues. The V and J ends lost 5 bases and 1 base, in that order; junction bases with no gene match: 8. The germline V gene encodes CDR1 MDHEN and CDR2 SYDVKM.

The V call is TRBV3-1 (or the pseudogene TRBV3-2), the J call TRBJ1-4; D is perhaps TRBD1 (5 bases). This CDR3 contains 17 residues. Per the germline V gene, CDR1 is LGHDT and CDR2 is YNNKEL (reference sequence). V was cut by 0 bases and J by 7 bases, with 18 bases left in between. In DNA form, the CDR3 reads TGTGCCAGCAGCCAAGATCCAGGAACAGGCCTGGGTGAAAAACTGTTTTTT. Encoded protein: CASSQDPGTGLGEKLFF.

The rearrangement uses TRBV6-5 and TRBJ2-5, with TRBD2 matching over 7 bases. The CDR3 length is 14 residues. In germline, CDR1 is MNHEY, CDR2 SVGAGI. V shed 9 bases, J shed 7 bases, and the junction held 14 bases outside the gene matches. This CDR3 reads CASALATGSGTQYF. The CDR3 coding sequence is TGTGCCAGTGCACTAGCGACTGGGTCTGGGACCCAGTACTTC.